A single sample gave rise to the 6 T cell receptor beta chains below, sequenced in a study of cytomegalovirus exposure and HLA in healthy donors. Vbeta (60) and Jbeta (13) primers were used in the PCR. Here immunoSEQ multiplex PCR was the method, and the copy in TCRdb shows in-frame clones only, minus some. The sample yields just over 150,000 clones, 85% seen once. The material sequenced was PBMCs. The receptors were sampled from a woman between 18 and 29 years old in good health and CMV-seronegative.

This chain links TRBV15 with TRBJ1-5; D uncertain. The germline V gene has CDR1 LNHNV and CDR2 YYDKDF (reference sequence). The CDR3 has 16 amino acids. The germline V and J ends were trimmed by 1 base and 6 bases, with 16 bases remaining between them. The CDR3 region has the DNA TGTGCCACCAGCAGAGCCTGGACGGAGGCGGGTCAGCCCCAGCATTTT. Amino acid sequence: CATSRAWTEAGQPQHF.

Here the CDR3 reads CASSQRTGRVPQYF. CDR3 in DNA: TGCGCCAGCAGCCAACGGACAGGAAGGGTCCCCCAGTACTTC. V and J are TRBV4-3 and TRBJ2-5; 7 positions match TRBD1. This CDR3 has 14 residues. In germline, CDR1 is LGHNA, CDR2 YSLEER. V trimming: 2 bases; J trimming: 9 bases; junction bases outside the gene matches: 9.

The chain is built from TRBV28 and TRBJ2-3; TRBD2 agrees at 16 bases. This CDR3 comprises 17 residues. V gave up 8 bases and J gave up 6 bases; unmatched junction bases: 11. Germline lookup yields CDR1 MDHEN and CDR2 SYDVKM. The CDR3 sequence: CASLGLAGGPKSDTQYF. DNA for the CDR3: TGTGCCAGCCTGGGACTAGCGGGAGGGCCTAAGTCGGATACGCAGTATTTT.

The J gene is TRBJ1-1, the V gene TRBV9, with D uncertain. With 0 bases removed from V and 4 bases from J, the gap between germline ends came to 7 bases. CDR3 length: 13 residues. Germline V gives CDR1 SGDLS, CDR2 YYNGEE. The CDR3 DNA reads TGTGCCAGCAGCGTAGTCGAGGGCACTGAAGCTTTCTTT. Translated, it gives CASSVVEGTEAFF.

The chain joins TRBV7-9 to TRBJ2-7, with 11 bases matching TRBD2. The CDR3 has 13 amino acids. V shed 8 bases, J shed 6 bases, and the junction held 6 bases outside the gene matches. From germline, CDR1 is SEHNR and CDR2 FQNEAQ (reference sequence). The CDR3 DNA reads TGTGCCAGCGGACTAGCGGGTCCCGCCGAGCAGTACTTC. This translates into CASGLAGPAEQYF.

V and J are TRBV2 and TRBJ2-4; a possible D gene is TRBD1 (6 bases). V shed 5 bases and J shed 6 bases, with 17 bases lying between them. Germline-derived CDR1 and CDR2 are SNHLY and FYNNEI. The CDR3 totals 15 residues. The CDR3 DNA sequence: TGTGCCAGCAGTCCACGGGACACCTCGGGAAACATTCAGTACTTC. As protein: CASSPRDTSGNIQYF.